The sequence of this T cell receptor (beta chain) was determined in a study of blood T cell repertoires in COVID-19. Study at large: From the United States, Italy and Spain came samples of acute and convalescent COVID-19.

The CDR3 sequence is 16 residues long. The repertoire was sequenced with immunoSEQ multiplex PCR; TCRdb's copy has only in-frame clones and lacks some. The sample holds some 150,000 clones, approximately 84% seen once. V usage is TRBV21-1 and J usage is TRBJ2-7; TRBD2 is the table's D call, not checked against the DNA. TRBV21-1 is designated a pseudogene. The sequencing sample was made of peripheral blood. The sequence was collected from a woman aged 60-70 years with acute or convalescent COVID-19. The CDR3 region has the DNA TGTGCCAGCAGCAAAGAGGCTAGCGGTAGCTCCTACGAGCAGTACTTC. The encoded protein is CASSKEASGSSYEQYF.